A single sample is the source of the 14 T cell receptor beta chains below, sequenced in a study of CD8 T cells in cerebrospinal fluid in Alzheimer's disease. TCRdb derives one entry per CDR3 protein from the 10x single-cell sequencing reads, leaving out DNA. With hundreds of distinct CDR3 sequences in the sample, the ten largest clones hold 45% to 55%. The sequenced sample was cerebrospinal fluid. The receptor source for this set is a human donor in good health.

By frequency, this clonotype is medium-sized. The chain couples TRBV2 to TRBJ2-3; TCRdb calls TRBD1, which cannot be checked without DNA. The CDR3 runs 15 residues. The germline CDR1 and CDR2 sequences are SNHLY and FYNNEI. The CDR3 sequence is CASSARQGGTDTQYF.

The chain couples TRBV19 to TRBJ1-2. The CDR3 sequence is 15 residues long. In germline, CDR1 is LNHDA, CDR2 SQIVND (reference sequence). The CDR3 loop is CASSIEAGITGGYTF.

Judged by frequency, this clonotype is medium-sized. This rearrangement joins TRBV18 to TRBJ2-5; TCRdb indicates TRBD1, and absent DNA this call remains unverified. Germline V gives CDR1 KGHSH, CDR2 LQKENI. The CDR3 has 14 amino acids. CDR3 loop: CASSVTGGQETQYF.

The rearrangement uses TRBV29-1 and TRBJ2-5; the TCRdb D gene call, TRBD2, has no DNA to confirm it. Looked up from germline, CDR1 is SQVTM and CDR2 is ANQGSEA. The CDR3 covers 17 residues. CDR3 region: CSAIPAGGIRRQETQYF.

This clonotype is identified as medium-sized from frequency. This sequence joins TRBV27 and TRBJ2-1; checking the TCRdb D call of TRBD1 is not possible without DNA. The CDR3 loop spans 16 amino acids. The V gene's germline CDR1 is MNHEY and CDR2 SMNVEV (reference sequence). This CDR3 is CASSSLRDRGINEQFF.

This clonotype is medium-sized by frequency. V usage is TRBV29-1 and J usage is TRBJ2-7. The germline CDR1 and CDR2 sequences are SQVTM and ANQGSEA. The CDR3 covers 11 residues. CDR3 in amino acids: CSAEDRYEQYF.

This clonotype counts as medium-sized by frequency. The V gene is TRBV7-9, the J gene TRBJ1-2. From germline, CDR1 is SEHNR and CDR2 FQNEAQ (reference sequence). The CDR3 has 13 residues. The CDR3 is CASSLQENYGYTF.

This clonotype is called large based on its frequency. This chain links TRBV5-6 with TRBJ2-2. The CDR3 covers 16 residues. Germline CDR1 reads SGHDT; CDR2 reads YYEEEE. CDR3 in amino acids: CASSLVASTNTGELFF. Using reference TRBV5-6 and TRBJ2-2 for the parts outside the CDR3, the full variable domain is DAGVTQSPTHLIKTRGQQVTLRCSPKSGHDTVSWYQQALGQGPQFIFQYYEEEERQRGNFPDRFSGHQFPNYSSELNVNALLLGDSALYLCASSLVASTNTGELFFGEGSRLTVL.

Considering frequency, this clonotype is hyperexpanded. This sequence joins TRBV7-2 and TRBJ2-7. The CDR3 is 14 amino acids. Germline V gives CDR1 SGHTA, CDR2 FQGNSA. The CDR3 protein is CASSLEGGYYEQYF.

The CDR3 loop is CASSLGTQTQYF. The chain links TRBV7-2 to TRBJ2-7. Germline values: CDR1 SGHTA, CDR2 FQGNSA. The CDR3 is 12 residues long.

Frequency places this clonotype as medium-sized. This chain connects TRBV3-1 to TRBJ2-3; TCRdb returns TRBD1, unconfirmable since there is no DNA. The CDR3 runs to 13 residues. The germline gives CDR1 LGHDT, CDR2 YNNKEL (reference sequence). The CDR3 region is CASSLQGSDTQYF.

This clonotype is deemed hyperexpanded by its frequency. V gene TRBV12-3 or TRBV12-4 combines with J gene TRBJ1-3. This CDR3 region has 13 residues. CDR3 sequence: CASSYGIGNTIYF.

This clonotype is called large based on its frequency. The chain combines TRBV10-2 with TRBJ2-7; without DNA, the TCRdb call of TRBD1 cannot be checked. The length of the CDR3 is 13 residues. CDR1 WSHSY and CDR2 SAAADI come from the germline V gene. The CDR3 loop is CASSQMGGLEQYF.

This clonotype is labeled large (0.1 to 1%) based on frequency. The chain links TRBV5-1 to TRBJ2-2. The CDR3 covers 14 residues. The germline V gene has CDR1 SGHRS and CDR2 YFSETQ. CDR3: CASAWGANTGELFF.